The next 21 T cell receptor beta chains were all read from a single sample in a study of blood T cells in healthy people across ages. Combining a sample-barcoded 5' primer with a J-beta primer mix, a second PCR ran for roughly 7 to 11 cycles. TCRdb passed the 5' RACE reads through MiXCR, listing each CDR3 protein once. The sample includes hundreds of thousands of distinct CDR3 sequences, approximately 67% of them seen just once. Sequencing was performed on blood. These receptors originate from a man under 40 in good health.

The gene calls are TRBV15 and TRBJ2-2; TRBD1 matches 8 bases. The CDR3 spans 13 residues. Germline values: CDR1 LNHNV, CDR2 YYDKDF (reference sequence). V gave up 5 bases and J gave up 6 bases; unmatched junction bases: 2. CDR3 residues: CATSPQGAGELFF. The CDR3 DNA reads TGTGCCACCAGCCCACAGGGGGCCGGGGAGCTGTTTTTT.

The CDR3, as DNA: TGTGCCAGCACCAAGACAGGGAAGCAAGAGACCCAGTACTTC. This sequence encodes CASTKTGKQETQYF. The chain uses TRBV6-5 and TRBJ2-5; 7 nucleotides align to TRBD1. The V gene's germline CDR1 is MNHEY and CDR2 SVGAGI. The trim removed 7 bases at V and 2 bases at J, leaving 7 bases unmatched. CDR3 size: 14 residues.

V is TRBV2 and J is TRBJ2-1, with unresolved D. This CDR3 comprises 13 residues. Trimming pared 3 bases from V and 7 bases from J, leaving 10 bases between. Germline V gives CDR1 SNHLY, CDR2 FYNNEI. CDR3 coding DNA: TGTGCCAGCAGTGACCCCTTTGGGAATGAGCAGTTCTTC. As protein: CASSDPFGNEQFF.

The sample holds a few counts of this clonotype. The CDR3 region is CSARKTGVSSSTTQYF. CDR3 nucleotide sequence: TGCAGTGCTAGAAAGACAGGGGTATCGTCAAGTACGACCCAGTACTTC. The gene calls are TRBV20-1 and TRBJ2-5; 8 bases are shared with TRBD1. Trimming at V came to 2 bases and at J to 7 bases, leaving 15 bases not matched to a gene. This CDR3 is built from 16 residues. Germline CDR1 and CDR2: DFQATT and SNEGSKA (reference sequence).

The chain is built from TRBV7-2 and TRBJ2-5; D is undetermined. Trimming removed 4 bases at V and 5 bases at J, with 11 bases between. The CDR3 covers 13 residues. Per the germline V gene, CDR1 is SGHTA and CDR2 is FQGNSA. The CDR3, as DNA: TGTGCCAGCAGCTATCTAGGAACGGAGACCCAGTACTTC. Translating it yields CASSYLGTETQYF.

The chain has TRBV19 and TRBJ2-7; D not resolved. V dropped 6 bases and J dropped 1 base, with 10 bases sitting between them. CDR3 length: 13 amino acids. The germline gives CDR1 LNHDA, CDR2 SQIVND (reference sequence). CDR3 sequence: CASSPAKSYEQYF. The CDR3 bases are TGTGCCAGTAGCCCCGCTAAATCCTACGAGCAGTACTTC.

This clonotype appeared a few times. This chain's CDR3 is CASSSTGIGSNQPQHF. CDR3 coding DNA: TGTGCCAGCAGCTCGACAGGGATTGGTAGCAATCAGCCCCAGCATTTT. The V call is TRBV7-9, the J call TRBJ1-5, with 7 nucleotides matching TRBD1. V shed 4 bases, J shed 0 bases, and the junction held 6 bases outside the gene matches. The CDR3 is 16 residues long. Germline V gene data show CDR1 as SEHNR and CDR2 as FQNEAQ (reference sequence).

Ten or more counts support this clonotype. The CDR3 reads CASSVVRGPGANVLTF. The CDR3 coding sequence is TGTGCCAGCAGCGTAGTCAGGGGTCCTGGGGCCAACGTCCTGACTTTC. The J gene is TRBJ2-6, the V gene TRBV9; D possibly corresponds to TRBD1 (6 bases). CDR3 length: 16 residues. Germline V lookup: CDR1 SGDLS, CDR2 YYNGEE. Trimming removed 0 bases from V and 2 bases from J, with 9 bases in between.

The J gene is TRBJ2-7, the V gene TRBV20-1; 7 positions agree with TRBD1. V was pared by 4 bases and J by 4 bases, with 10 bases of the junction left unmatched. This CDR3 region has 14 residues. Germline V lookup: CDR1 DFQATT, CDR2 SNEGSKA (reference sequence). The CDR3 DNA follows: TGCAGTGCTACCCCGGGACAGTTGGGATACGAGCAGTACTTC. Amino acids: CSATPGQLGYEQYF.

This rearrangement joins TRBV2 to TRBJ2-7, with D hard to call. The DNA end is a closer match to TRBJ2-5, so the J assignment may be wrong. The length of the CDR3 is 14 residues. Germline V CDR1 and CDR2: SNHLY, FYNNEI. CDR3 DNA sequence: TGTGCCAGTCTTATCCAATCTTCTACAGAGACCCAGTACTTC. The encoded protein is CASLIQSSTETQYF.

The V gene is TRBV7-3, the J gene TRBJ2-3; D is possibly TRBD2 (7 bases). The germline V gene has CDR1 SGHTA and CDR2 FQGTGA. V lost 6 bases to trimming and J lost 2 bases, with 18 bases between them. This CDR3 comprises 16 residues. The CDR3 sequence is CASSPRGGPFTDTQYF. In DNA form, the CDR3 reads TGTGCCAGCAGTCCAAGGGGGGGGCCTTTCACAGATACGCAGTATTTT. Supplemented by reference TRBV7-3 and TRBJ2-3, the full variable domain reads GAGVSQTPSNKVTEKGKYVELRCDPISGHTALYWYRQSLGQGPEFLIYFQGTGAADDSGLPNDRFFAVRPEGSVSTLKIQRTERGDSAVYLCASSPRGGPFTDTQYFGPGTRLTVL.

The chain recombines TRBV30 with TRBJ1-2; tentatively, D is TRBD1 (6 bases). The length of the CDR3 is 12 residues. The ends were cut back, 1 base at V and 5 bases at J, with 8 bases in the middle. Germline CDR1 GTSNPN, CDR2 SVGIG (reference sequence). CDR3 sequence: CAWSADSYGYTF. CDR3 nucleotides: TGTGCCTGGAGTGCGGACAGTTATGGCTACACCTTC.

This clonotype turned up a few times. The V call is TRBV20-1, the J call TRBJ2-7; D is uncertain. The V gene's germline CDR1 is DFQATT and CDR2 SNEGSKA (reference sequence). This CDR3 has 13 residues. V was cut by 4 bases and J by 0 bases, with 10 bases left in between. CDR3 coding DNA: TGCAGTGCTACCGACACGCGCTCCTACGAGCAGTACTTC. It specifies CSATDTRSYEQYF.

This sequence joins TRBV9 and TRBJ2-3; a possible D gene is TRBD1 (5 bases). Trimming pared 0 bases from V and 2 bases from J, leaving 7 bases between. The CDR3 is made up of 14 amino acids. The germline V gene has CDR1 SGDLS and CDR2 YYNGEE. The CDR3 is CASSVVTATDTQYF. The CDR3 DNA reads as TGTGCCAGCAGCGTAGTGACAGCCACAGATACGCAGTATTTT.

The rearrangement links TRBV5-1 to TRBJ2-3; possible D gene TRBD1, 5 bases. Germline-derived CDR1 and CDR2 are SGHRS and YFSETQ. The CDR3 runs to 14 residues. Trimming shortened V by 0 bases and J by 4 bases, and 9 bases separated the two germline ends. The chain's CDR3 is CASSLVGAADTQYF. CDR3 nucleotide sequence: TGCGCCAGCAGCTTGGTTGGGGCGGCAGATACGCAGTATTTT.

This sequence joins TRBV7-2 and TRBJ2-1; possibly TRBD2 for D (5 bases). CDR1 SGHTA and CDR2 FQGNSA come from the germline V gene. The CDR3 runs to 12 residues. V shed 4 bases and J shed 8 bases, with 9 bases lying between them. CDR3 amino acids: CASSSRTDEQFF. The CDR3 DNA reads as TGTGCCAGCAGCTCACGGACTGATGAGCAGTTCTTC.

As for this clonotype: An end of the junction differs from the germline gene, which may be a read error. This chain connects TRBV15 to TRBJ2-3; 9 positions match TRBD2. Germline CDR1 LNHNV, CDR2 YYDKDF (reference sequence). The CDR3 contains 13 residues. The CDR3 spells CATSNSGGNTQYF. DNA for the CDR3: TGTGCCACTAGCAATAGCGGGGGTAATACGCAGTATTTT.

V and J are TRBV4-2 and TRBJ2-3; tentatively, D is TRBD1 or TRBD2 (5 bases each). V lost 9 bases and J 3 bases, leaving 22 bases between the germline ends. Germline V gene data show CDR1 as LGHNA and CDR2 as YNFKEQ. CDR3 length equals 16 residues. DNA for the CDR3: TGTGCCAGTAGCTTATCTGGCGAGGGGATGACAGATACGCAGTATTTT. Protein product: CASSLSGEGMTDTQYF.

CDR3 bases: TGTGCCAGCAGTCAAGGCCCGAGGGGCGATGGCTACACCTTC. Translated: CASSQGPRGDGYTF. The rearrangement uses TRBV6-6 and TRBJ1-2; D perhaps matches TRBD1 (5 bases). The V end lost 5 bases, the J end lost 6 bases, and 16 bases lay between the germline ends. The CDR3 consists of 14 residues. Per the germline V gene, CDR1 is MNHNY and CDR2 is SVGAGI (reference sequence).

This chain uses TRBV29-1 with TRBJ1-3, with a weak D call TRBD1 (5 bases). CDR1 is SQVTM, CDR2 ANQGSEA, per germline. Trimming left V 7 bases short and J 1 base short, with 11 bases between. There are 13 residues in the CDR3. CDR3 protein: CSGSGSSGNTIYF. The CDR3 DNA reads as TGCAGCGGGTCAGGGTCTTCTGGAAACACCATATATTTT.

The chain carries TRBV6-1 and TRBJ2-5, with 9 bases lining up with TRBD2. The germline V gene has CDR1 MNHNS and CDR2 SASEGT. The CDR3 spans 18 residues. Germline trimming cut 7 bases from V and 0 bases from J; bases unmatched to any gene: 15. The DNA of the CDR3 is TGTGCCAGCACTGCGGGGTCTAGCGGGGCCGCGTACCAAGAGACCCAGTACTTC. The encoded protein is CASTAGSSGAAYQETQYF.